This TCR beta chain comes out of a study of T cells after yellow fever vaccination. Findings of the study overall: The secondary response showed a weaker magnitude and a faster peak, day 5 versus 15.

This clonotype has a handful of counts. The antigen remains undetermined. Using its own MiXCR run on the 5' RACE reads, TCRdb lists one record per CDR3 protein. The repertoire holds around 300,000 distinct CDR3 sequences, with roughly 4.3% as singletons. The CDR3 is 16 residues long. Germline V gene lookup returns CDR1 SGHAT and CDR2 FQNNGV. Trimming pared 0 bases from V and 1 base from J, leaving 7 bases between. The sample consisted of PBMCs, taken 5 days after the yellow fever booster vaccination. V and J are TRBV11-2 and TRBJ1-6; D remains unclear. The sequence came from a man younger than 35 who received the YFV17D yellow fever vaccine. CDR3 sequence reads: CASSLEPTSYNSPLHF. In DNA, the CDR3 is TGTGCCAGCAGCTTAGAGCCGACGTCCTATAATTCACCCCTCCACTTT.